This TCR beta chain appears in the sequencing data of a study of T-cell memory formation after mild COVID-19. CDR3 length: 14 amino acids. V shed 0 bases and J shed 8 bases, with 12 bases lying between them. The germline V gene encodes CDR1 SGDLS and CDR2 YYNGEE. Findings of the study overall: While clones contracting from day 15 to 85 were balanced between CD4 and CD8, later expanders leaned CD4+. The authors left the SARS-CoV-2 specificity of second-wave clones peaking on day 37 unconfirmed.

Comment on this clonotype: Its antigen is not known.

It was 5'RACE with constant-segment primers that produced the TCR alpha and TCR beta cDNA libraries, which carried sample barcodes and UMIs. TCRdb called the 5' RACE reads again in MiXCR, with one record for every CDR3 protein. The table includes roughly 450,000 distinct CDR3 sequences, about 20% detected once. The sample comprised PBMCs or a T cell subset sorted from them (not recorded which). This TCR was sampled from an adult woman who had mild COVID-19 (a few samples of this study predate the infection). Cell type and time point are not known. This sequence joins TRBV9 and TRBJ1-3; D not resolved. In DNA, the CDR3 is TGTGCCAGCAGCGTAGAGTCCCGCCTGTACACCATATATTTT. Protein product: CASSVESRLYTIYF. The full variable domain, with the rest looked up from reference TRBV9 and TRBJ1-3, is DSGVTQTPKHLITATGQRVTLRCSPRSGDLSVYWYQQSLDQGLQFLIQYYNGEERAKGNILERFSAQQFPDLHSELNLSSLELGDSALYFCASSVESRLYTIYFGEGSWLTVV.